The next 17 T cell receptor beta chains were all read from a single sample in a study of identical twins (dated by TCRdb to 2016 to 2018). The library relied on 5' RACE. TCRdb shows the sequencer as Illumina HiSeq 2000. The public sequencing data were trimmed at Q25 with fastp and processed into clonotypes with MiXCR by TCRdb, which kept only in-frame beta chains. All rows with the same CDR3 protein become a single entry with the most common DNA and genes. The sample data list over 600,000 distinct CDR3 sequences, and about 20% of these were observed just once. The ten largest clonotypes hold 4.3% of the sample. These data were likewise used in another study, on T cells expressing NK-cell markers.

Sequencing used PBMCs. The source of these receptors is a woman aged 18-30 years in good health.

The chain uses TRBV10-3 and TRBJ2-1; 7 bases agree with TRBD2. The germline V gene has CDR1 ENHRY and CDR2 SYGVKD. The V gene end was trimmed by 3 bases and the J gene end by 9 bases; junction bases not matched to a gene: 11. The CDR3 spans 15 residues. The CDR3 protein is CAISDRGSGNGEQFF. In DNA, the CDR3 is TGTGCCATCAGTGACCGGGGAAGCGGGAACGGTGAGCAGTTCTTC.

This clonotype was recorded a few times. The chain combines TRBV4-3 with TRBJ2-7, with D perhaps TRBD2 (5 bases). Germline assignment: CDR1 LGHNA and CDR2 YSLEER. The length of the CDR3 is 14 residues. V was pared by 9 bases and J by 2 bases, with 17 bases between. CDR3 nucleotides: TGCGCCAGTGCTCTCATCCGGGATACCTACGAGCAGTACTTC. Translating it yields CASALIRDTYEQYF.

The chain employs TRBV30 and TRBJ2-3; D uncertain. V lost 6 bases, J lost 6 bases, and 10 bases lay in between. Germline lookup yields CDR1 GTSNPN and CDR2 SVGIG (reference sequence). The CDR3 is 11 residues long. CDR3 in DNA: TGTGCCTGTTCCCAGGAGGATACGCAGTATTTT. Translation: CACSQEDTQYF. The entire variable domain, with the rest obtained from reference TRBV30 and TRBJ2-3, is as follows: SQTIHQWPATLVQPVGSPLSLECTVEGTSNPNLYWYRQAAGRGLQLLFYSVGIGQISSEVPQNLSASRPQDRQFILSSKKLLLSDSGFYLCACSQEDTQYFGPGTRLTVL.

This clonotype was counted only a few times. The chain is built from TRBV28 and TRBJ1-2, with no clear D. In germline, CDR1 is MDHEN, CDR2 SYDVKM. V dropped 11 bases and J dropped 8 bases, with 21 bases sitting between them. CDR3 length equals 13 residues. The CDR3 DNA reads TGTGCCGCGCTCGGACCCCTCATGGGCGGCTACACCTTC. This encodes CAALGPLMGGYTF.

This clonotype has just a few counts. This chain joins TRBV12-3 or TRBV12-4 and TRBJ2-7; 8 nucleotides match TRBD1. With 6 bases clipped from V and 6 bases from J, the junction kept 16 bases outside the gene matches. CDR3 size: 16 residues. The CDR3 coding sequence is TGTGCCAGCAGCAAGCTACCGTGGACAGGGAGTAGCGAGCAGTACTTC. Translating it yields CASSKLPWTGSSEQYF.

This chain joins TRBV2 and TRBJ2-1, with D perhaps TRBD2 (6 bases). The length of the CDR3 is 15 residues. V lost 3 bases and J 6 bases, leaving 15 bases between the germline ends. Germline lookup yields CDR1 SNHLY and CDR2 FYNNEI. In DNA form, the CDR3 reads TGTGCCAGCAGTGAGGGGCGGGGACGTGGCAATGAGCAGTTCTTC. This codes for CASSEGRGRGNEQFF.

The rearrangement uses TRBV4-3 and TRBJ2-7, with D unclear. The CDR3 length is 14 residues. Germline assignment: CDR1 LGHNA and CDR2 YSLEER. The V end lost 1 base, the J end lost 3 bases, and 10 bases lay between the germline ends. The DNA of the CDR3 is TGCGCCAGCAGCCAAGCGTGGACCGGCTACGAGCAGTACTTC. Translation: CASSQAWTGYEQYF.

This clonotype was counted a few times. The chain employs TRBV20-1 and TRBJ2-1; unclear D gene. The CDR3 has 12 residues. Germline CDR1 is DFQATT and CDR2 is SNEGSKA (reference sequence). V lost 3 bases, J lost 15 bases, and 18 bases lay in between. CDR3 sequence reads: CSASPVGASAFF. CDR3 sequence (DNA): TGCAGTGCTAGTCCGGTCGGAGCCAGTGCGTTCTTC.

The CDR3 spells CSASDRGYTEAFF. The DNA for the CDR3 is TGCAGTGCTAGCGACAGGGGGTACACTGAAGCTTTCTTT. The chain recombines TRBV20-1 with TRBJ1-1; 9 bases agree with TRBD1. CDR3 length equals 13 residues. Germline lookup yields CDR1 DFQATT and CDR2 SNEGSKA (reference sequence). V lost 3 bases to trimming and J lost 3 bases; unmatched junction nucleotides: 2.

This clonotype was detected only a few times. The rearrangement links TRBV4-3 to TRBJ2-7; D unresolved. Trimming took off 0 bases at V and 0 bases at J, with 9 bases between the two ends. The CDR3 extends over 15 amino acids. Looked up from germline, CDR1 is LGHNA and CDR2 is YSLEER. CDR3 in amino acids: CASSQDGSSSYEQYF. The CDR3 nucleotides read TGCGCCAGCAGCCAAGATGGCAGCAGCTCCTACGAGCAGTACTTC.

The chain recombines TRBV20-1 with TRBJ2-1, with 10 bases lining up with TRBD2. Germline assignment: CDR1 DFQATT and CDR2 SNEGSKA (reference sequence). Germline trimming cut 5 bases from V and 4 bases from J; bases unmatched to any gene: 11. This CDR3 spans 16 amino acids. In nucleotides, the CDR3 is TGCAGTGCTGGCCCTAGCGGGAGACTCTTGTACAATGAGCAGTTCTTC. This encodes CSAGPSGRLLYNEQFF.

The chain has TRBV20-1 and TRBJ2-1; 10 nucleotides match TRBD1. CDR1 and CDR2 (germline): DFQATT, SNEGSKA (reference sequence). V lost 3 bases to trimming and J lost 15 bases; unmatched junction nucleotides: 5. CDR3 length: 11 amino acids. The CDR3 DNA reads as TGCAGTGCTAGGGGGGACAGGGGCTGGTTCTTC. Protein sequence: CSARGDRGWFF.

This clonotype was counted ten times or more. The chain employs TRBV20-1 and TRBJ2-5; tentative D call: TRBD2 (6 bases). Trimming pared 6 bases from V and 6 bases from J, leaving 14 bases between. The CDR3 covers 12 residues. The germline CDR1 and CDR2 sequences are DFQATT and SNEGSKA (reference sequence). For the CDR3, the DNA is TGCAGTGCCATAACGGGGGTAAAGACCCAGTACTTC. Protein sequence: CSAITGVKTQYF.

A few counts support this clonotype. The V and J genes are TRBV7-9 and TRBJ2-1; D might be TRBD2 (6 bases). Germline CDR1 and CDR2: SEHNR and FQNEAQ (reference sequence). The CDR3 consists of 15 residues. Trimming pared 3 bases from V and 3 bases from J, leaving 12 bases between. The CDR3 loop is CASSFPGLNYNEQFF. CDR3 nucleotide sequence: TGTGCCAGCAGCTTCCCGGGACTGAACTACAATGAGCAGTTCTTC.

The chain has TRBV6-4 and TRBJ2-1, with 15 bases matching TRBD2. The CDR3 loop spans 21 amino acids. With 5 bases clipped from V and 2 bases from J, the junction kept 16 bases outside the gene matches. Germline V CDR1 and CDR2: MRHNA, SNTAGT. CDR3 region: CASSLESGLAGGLIPYNEQFF. DNA of the CDR3: TGTGCCAGCAGTCTCGAATCGGGACTAGCGGGGGGTCTTATCCCCTACAATGAGCAGTTCTTC.

This clonotype was seen at least ten times. This rearrangement joins TRBV12-3 or TRBV12-4 to TRBJ1-1; tentative D call: TRBD1 (6 bases). The V and J ends lost 6 bases and 1 base respectively, with 12 bases between them. The CDR3 length is 14 residues. The CDR3: CASSRGQQNTEAFF. CDR3 sequence (DNA): TGTGCCAGCAGCCGAGGACAGCAGAACACTGAAGCTTTCTTT.

This clonotype was recorded a few times. The J gene is TRBJ2-7, the V gene TRBV20-1; perhaps D is TRBD1 or TRBD2 (5 bases each). Germline V lookup: CDR1 DFQATT, CDR2 SNEGSKA (reference sequence). The CDR3 is 12 residues long. CDR3 in amino acids: CSGTGLSYEQYF. CDR3 coding DNA: TGCAGCGGGACGGGCCTCTCCTACGAGCAGTACTTC.